This T cell receptor (beta chain) was profiled in a study of blood T cell repertoires in COVID-19 (TCRdb year 2020). Study-level background: Samples covering the acute and convalescent phases of COVID-19 were provided by collaborators in the United States, Italy and Spain. A freely available public database, intended as a resource for researchers studying the immune response to SARS-CoV-2, is where the repertoires were released. The sample metadata nearly always contained a de-identified subject ID, COVID-19 status, age in years and sex. The samples were drawn from two sources: the first 160 participants of the ongoing ImmuneRACE study, and 1,000 to 1,500 subjects contributed by 6 global collaborators. Subjects who had been exposed to COVID-19, were actively infected with it, or had recovered from it provided the deeply sampled blood TCRbeta repertoires that made up the dataset. Where available, HLA class I and class II types were obtained from metadata supplied by the sample provider rather than from assay-based typing. The prospective study material was composed of cDNA or gDNA derived from T cells, B-cell-depleted T cells, or PBMCs. Results the study describes overall, beyond this receptor: Clinical and demographic metadata were provided uncurated, with the amount varying by source and participant.

TCRbeta CDR3 regions were amplified from genomic DNA by means of the immunoSEQ Assay, a bias-controlled multiplex PCR. Concerning the study's data processing: Nucleated cell counts per sample were estimated from amplification of reference gene primers within the assay. To quantify the absolute abundance of each unique TCRbeta CDR3 rearrangement, sequence reads were collapsed and filtered. For each sample, productive Simpson clonality was calculated as the square root of Simpson's diversity index over productive rearrangements. TCRdb's version of the immuneACCESS table is confined to in-frame rearrangements and falls short of the full clone set. An unresolved V gene accounts for under half of the shortfall where checked; the remainder is of unknown origin. D and trimming come from the DNA, and the V and J calls and clone size come from that table. The sample data list approximately 40,000 clones, and approximately 80% of these were observed just once. Roughly 2.7% of the sample comes from the top ten.

Whole blood was collected in K2EDTA tubes by collaborating institutions according to the institutions' own protocols. For TCRbeta analysis, collaborators shipped samples as frozen whole blood, isolated PBMCs, or DNA extracted from either of those sample types. As for this clone: Its binding antigen is unknown. No base qualities exist here, and no much larger clone lies one base off it.

The TCR was taken from a woman in her sixties with acute or convalescent COVID-19. Specimen: peripheral blood.

The CDR3 region reads CASSTRVSGANVLTF. The DNA sequence reads TGCGCCAGCAGCACCAGGGTTTCTGGGGCCAACGTCCTGACTTTC. The V gene is TRBV5-1 and the J gene is TRBJ2-6; TRBD1 might be the D gene, on 5 matching bases. Measured from the cysteine to the phenylalanine, the CDR3 is 15 residues long. Only the CDR3 DNA is retained, 45 bases long and in frame from the first base. According to the germline V gene, CDR1 reads SGHRS and CDR2 reads YFSETQ. V is cut by 4 bases and J by 1 base, and the space between the germline ends is 9 bases.